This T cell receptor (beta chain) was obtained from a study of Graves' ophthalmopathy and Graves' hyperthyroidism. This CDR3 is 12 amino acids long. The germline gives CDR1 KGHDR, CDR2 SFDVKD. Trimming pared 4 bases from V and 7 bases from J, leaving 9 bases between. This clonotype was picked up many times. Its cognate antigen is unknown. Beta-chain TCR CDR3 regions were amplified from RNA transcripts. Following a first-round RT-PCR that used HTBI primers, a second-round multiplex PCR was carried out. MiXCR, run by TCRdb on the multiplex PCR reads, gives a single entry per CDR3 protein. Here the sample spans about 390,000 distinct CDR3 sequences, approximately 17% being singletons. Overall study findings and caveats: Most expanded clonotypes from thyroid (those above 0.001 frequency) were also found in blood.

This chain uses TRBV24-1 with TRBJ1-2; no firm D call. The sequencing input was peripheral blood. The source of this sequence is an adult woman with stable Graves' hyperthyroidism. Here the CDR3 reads CATSEVLSGYTF. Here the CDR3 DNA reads TGTGCCACCAGTGAAGTTCTTTCTGGCTACACCTTC.